This T cell receptor (beta chain) comes out of a study of post-analysis software for immune sequencing data. The study's findings and limits: Relative to controls, patients had five TRBV segments at higher frequency, with TRBV5-6, TRBV5-1 and TRBV20-1 among these.

There are 13 residues in the CDR3. Trimming cost V 6 bases and J 9 bases, with 12 bases left between them. Each TCR beta cDNA library carried unique molecular identifiers. A single record per CDR3 protein comes from TCRdb applying MiXCR to the PCR reads. The sample has 750,000 to 950,000 distinct CDR3 sequences; roughly 50% are singletons. The sample holds one count of this clonotype. Its antigen is still unknown. This receptor was obtained from a girl aged 10-17 years with multiple sclerosis. This chain links TRBV12-3 or TRBV12-4 with TRBJ1-6; no clear D gene. Sample: blood. The CDR3 DNA is TGTGCCAGCAGCCGGAGAGGGTTTTCACCCCTCCACTTT. This translates into CASSRRGFSPLHF.